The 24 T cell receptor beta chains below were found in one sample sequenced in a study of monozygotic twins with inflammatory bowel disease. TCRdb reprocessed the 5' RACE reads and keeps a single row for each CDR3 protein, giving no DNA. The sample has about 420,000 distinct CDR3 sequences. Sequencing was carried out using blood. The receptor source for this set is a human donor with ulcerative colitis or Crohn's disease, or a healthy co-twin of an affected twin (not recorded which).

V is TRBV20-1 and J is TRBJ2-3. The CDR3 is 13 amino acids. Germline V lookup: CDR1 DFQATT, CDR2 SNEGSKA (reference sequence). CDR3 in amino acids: CRARDVMADTQYF.

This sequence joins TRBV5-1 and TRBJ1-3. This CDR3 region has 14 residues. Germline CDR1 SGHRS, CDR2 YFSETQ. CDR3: CASSPSKSGNTIYF.

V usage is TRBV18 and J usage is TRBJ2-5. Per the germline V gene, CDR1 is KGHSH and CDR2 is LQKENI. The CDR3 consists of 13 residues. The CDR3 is CASSPGRTQTQYF.

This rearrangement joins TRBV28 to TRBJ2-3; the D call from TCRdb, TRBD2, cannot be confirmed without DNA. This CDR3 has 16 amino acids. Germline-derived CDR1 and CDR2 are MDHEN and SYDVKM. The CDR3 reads CASKASGGTSTDTQYF.

CDR3: CASSSKAGYEQFF. This chain connects TRBV5-4 to TRBJ2-1; checking the TCRdb D call of TRBD2 is not possible without DNA. This CDR3 has 13 residues. CDR1 and CDR2 (germline): SGHNT, YYREEE (reference sequence).

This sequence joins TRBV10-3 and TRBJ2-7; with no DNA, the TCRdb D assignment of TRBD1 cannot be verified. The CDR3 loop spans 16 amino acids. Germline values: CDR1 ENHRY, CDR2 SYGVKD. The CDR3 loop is CATGGGTGTSGGEQYF.

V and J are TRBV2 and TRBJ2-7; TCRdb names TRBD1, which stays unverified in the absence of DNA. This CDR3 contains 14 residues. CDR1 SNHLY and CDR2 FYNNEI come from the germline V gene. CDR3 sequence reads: CASTKDRYSYEQYF.

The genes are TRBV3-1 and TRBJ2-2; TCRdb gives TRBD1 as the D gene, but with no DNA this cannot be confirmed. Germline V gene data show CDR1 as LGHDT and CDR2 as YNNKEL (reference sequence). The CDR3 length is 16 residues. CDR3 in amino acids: CASSYPIGAGTGELFF.

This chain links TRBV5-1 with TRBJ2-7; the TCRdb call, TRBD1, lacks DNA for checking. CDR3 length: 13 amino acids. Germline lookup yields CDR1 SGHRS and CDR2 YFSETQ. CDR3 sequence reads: CASSGGQVGEQYF. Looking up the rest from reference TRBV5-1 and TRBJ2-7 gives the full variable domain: KAGVTQTPRYLIKTRGQQVTLSCSPISGHRSVSWYQQTPGQGLQFLFEYFSETQRNKGNFPGRFSGRQFSNSRSEMNVSTLELGDSALYLCASSGGQVGEQYFGPGTRLTVT.

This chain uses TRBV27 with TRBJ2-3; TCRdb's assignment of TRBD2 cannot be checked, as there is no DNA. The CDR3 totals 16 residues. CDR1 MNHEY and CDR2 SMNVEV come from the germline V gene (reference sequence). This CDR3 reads CASSYSKLATRDTQYF.

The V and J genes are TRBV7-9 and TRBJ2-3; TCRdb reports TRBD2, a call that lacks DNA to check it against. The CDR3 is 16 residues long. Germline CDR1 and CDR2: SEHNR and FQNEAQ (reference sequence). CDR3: CASRVKAGARTDTQYF.

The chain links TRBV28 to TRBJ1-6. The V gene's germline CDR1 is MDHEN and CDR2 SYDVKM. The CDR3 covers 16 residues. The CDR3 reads CASSLPGSSYNSPLHF.

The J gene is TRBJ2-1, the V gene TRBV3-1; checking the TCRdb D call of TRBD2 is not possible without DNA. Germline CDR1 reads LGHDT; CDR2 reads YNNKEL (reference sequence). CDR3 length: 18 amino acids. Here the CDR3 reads CASSQELTAGGRYNEQFF.

CDR3 region: CASSIGLAGGPRLNEQFF. The rearrangement joins TRBV28 to TRBJ2-1; the TCRdb call, TRBD2, lacks DNA for checking. Per the germline V gene, CDR1 is MDHEN and CDR2 is SYDVKM. The CDR3 is made up of 18 amino acids.

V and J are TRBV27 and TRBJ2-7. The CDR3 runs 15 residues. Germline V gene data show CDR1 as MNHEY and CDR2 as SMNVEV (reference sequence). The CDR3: CASSSLYRTSYEQYF.

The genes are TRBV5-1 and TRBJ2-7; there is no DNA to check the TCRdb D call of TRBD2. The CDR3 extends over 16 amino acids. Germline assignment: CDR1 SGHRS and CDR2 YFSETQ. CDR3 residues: CASSPSPSRANYEQYF.

This chain's CDR3 is CASSQVSGSYEQYF. The gene calls are TRBV4-3 and TRBJ2-7; TCRdb calls TRBD2, which cannot be checked without DNA. The CDR3 totals 14 residues. Per germline, CDR1 LGHNA and CDR2 YSLEER.

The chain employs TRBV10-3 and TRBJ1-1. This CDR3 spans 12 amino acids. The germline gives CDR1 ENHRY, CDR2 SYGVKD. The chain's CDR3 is CAIKGGDTEAFF.

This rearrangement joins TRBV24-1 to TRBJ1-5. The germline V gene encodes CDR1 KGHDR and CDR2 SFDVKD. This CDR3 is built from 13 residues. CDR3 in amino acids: CATSGRGSQPQHF.

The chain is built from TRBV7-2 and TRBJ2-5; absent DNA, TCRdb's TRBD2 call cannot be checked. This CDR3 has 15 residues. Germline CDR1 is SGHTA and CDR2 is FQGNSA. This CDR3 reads CASSKRGNKQETQYF.

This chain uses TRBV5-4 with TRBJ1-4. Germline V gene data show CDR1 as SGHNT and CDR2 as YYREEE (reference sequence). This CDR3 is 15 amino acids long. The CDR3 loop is CASSLNTLQNEKLFF.

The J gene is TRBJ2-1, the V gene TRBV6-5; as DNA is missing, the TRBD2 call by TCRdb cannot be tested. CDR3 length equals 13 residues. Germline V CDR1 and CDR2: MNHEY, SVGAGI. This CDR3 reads CASGGINYNEQFF.

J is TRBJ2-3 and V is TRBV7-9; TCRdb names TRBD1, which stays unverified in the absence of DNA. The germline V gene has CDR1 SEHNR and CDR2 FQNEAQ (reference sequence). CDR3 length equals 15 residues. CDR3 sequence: CASIDRAGGTDTQYF.

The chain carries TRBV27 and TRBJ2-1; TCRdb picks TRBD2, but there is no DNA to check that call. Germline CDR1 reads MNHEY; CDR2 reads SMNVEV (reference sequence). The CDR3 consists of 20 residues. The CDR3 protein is CASRTLGTSGSLANYNEQFF.